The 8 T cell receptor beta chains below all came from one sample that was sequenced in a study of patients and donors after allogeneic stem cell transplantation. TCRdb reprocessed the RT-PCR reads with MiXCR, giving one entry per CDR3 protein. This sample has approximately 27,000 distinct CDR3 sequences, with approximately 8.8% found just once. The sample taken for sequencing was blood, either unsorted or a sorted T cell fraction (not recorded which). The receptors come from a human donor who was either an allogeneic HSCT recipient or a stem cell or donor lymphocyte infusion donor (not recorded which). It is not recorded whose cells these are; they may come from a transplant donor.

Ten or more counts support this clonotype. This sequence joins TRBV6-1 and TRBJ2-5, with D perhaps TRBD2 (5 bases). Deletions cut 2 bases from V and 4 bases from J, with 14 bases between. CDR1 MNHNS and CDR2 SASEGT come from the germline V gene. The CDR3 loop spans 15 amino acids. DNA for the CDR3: TGTGCCAGCAGTGAATCGTTTAACCGGGGAGAGACCCAGTACTTC. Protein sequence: CASSESFNRGETQYF.

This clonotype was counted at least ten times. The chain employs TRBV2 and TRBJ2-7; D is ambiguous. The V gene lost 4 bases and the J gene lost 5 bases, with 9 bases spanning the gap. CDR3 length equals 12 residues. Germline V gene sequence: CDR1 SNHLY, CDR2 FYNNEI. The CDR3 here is CASSGMANEQYF. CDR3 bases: TGTGCCAGCAGTGGGATGGCTAACGAGCAGTACTTC. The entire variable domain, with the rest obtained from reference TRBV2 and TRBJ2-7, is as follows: EPEVTQTPSHQVTQMGQEVILRCVPISNHLYFYWYRQILGQKVEFLVSFYNNEISEKSEIFDDQFSVERPDGSNFTLKIRSTKLEDSAMYFCASSGMANEQYFGPGTRLTVT.

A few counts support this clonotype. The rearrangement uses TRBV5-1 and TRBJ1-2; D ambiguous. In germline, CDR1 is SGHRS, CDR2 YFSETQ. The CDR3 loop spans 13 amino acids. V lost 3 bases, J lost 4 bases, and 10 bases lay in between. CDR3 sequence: CASSSDGAYGYTF. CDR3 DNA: TGCGCCAGCAGCTCGGACGGAGCCTATGGCTACACCTTC. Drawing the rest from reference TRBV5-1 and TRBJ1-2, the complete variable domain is KAGVTQTPRYLIKTRGQQVTLSCSPISGHRSVSWYQQTPGQGLQFLFEYFSETQRNKGNFPGRFSGRQFSNSRSEMNVSTLELGDSALYLCASSSDGAYGYTFGSGTRLTVV.

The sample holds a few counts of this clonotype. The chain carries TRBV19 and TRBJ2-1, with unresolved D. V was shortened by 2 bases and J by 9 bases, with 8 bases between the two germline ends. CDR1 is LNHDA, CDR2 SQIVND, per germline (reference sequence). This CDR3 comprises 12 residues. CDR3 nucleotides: TGTGCCAGTAGTATACTCGTCGGTGAGCAGTTCTTC. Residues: CASSILVGEQFF.

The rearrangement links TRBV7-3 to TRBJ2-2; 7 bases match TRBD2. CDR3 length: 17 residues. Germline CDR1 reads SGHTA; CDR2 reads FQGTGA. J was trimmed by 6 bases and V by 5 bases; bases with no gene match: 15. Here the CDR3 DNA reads TGTGCCAGCAGCCGTCCTGTGGGGGGGAAAGGACCCGGGGAGCTGTTTTTT. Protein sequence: CASSRPVGGKGPGELFF. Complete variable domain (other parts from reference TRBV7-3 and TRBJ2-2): GAGVSQTPSNKVTEKGKYVELRCDPISGHTALYWYRQSLGQGPEFLIYFQGTGAADDSGLPNDRFFAVRPEGSVSTLKIQRTERGDSAVYLCASSRPVGGKGPGELFFGEGSRLTVL.

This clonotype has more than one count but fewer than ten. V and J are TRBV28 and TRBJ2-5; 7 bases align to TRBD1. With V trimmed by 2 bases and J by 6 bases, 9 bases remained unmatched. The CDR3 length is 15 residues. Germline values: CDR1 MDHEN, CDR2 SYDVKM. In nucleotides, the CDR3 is TGTGCCAGCAGTTTACCCCCGGCAGGGGGAAAGACCCAGTACTTC. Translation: CASSLPPAGGKTQYF.

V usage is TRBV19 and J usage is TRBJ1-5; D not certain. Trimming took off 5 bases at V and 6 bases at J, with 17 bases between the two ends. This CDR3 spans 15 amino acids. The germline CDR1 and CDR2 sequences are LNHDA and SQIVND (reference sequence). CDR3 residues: CASSLPRGLSQPQHF. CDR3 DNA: TGTGCCAGTAGTCTCCCCAGAGGGCTTAGTCAGCCCCAGCATTTT.

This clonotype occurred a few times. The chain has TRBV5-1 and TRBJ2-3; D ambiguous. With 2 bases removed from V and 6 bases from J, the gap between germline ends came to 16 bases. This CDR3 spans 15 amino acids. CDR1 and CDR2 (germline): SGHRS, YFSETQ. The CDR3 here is CASSFSPNARDTQYF. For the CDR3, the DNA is TGCGCCAGCAGCTTCTCGCCGAACGCCCGGGATACGCAGTATTTT.